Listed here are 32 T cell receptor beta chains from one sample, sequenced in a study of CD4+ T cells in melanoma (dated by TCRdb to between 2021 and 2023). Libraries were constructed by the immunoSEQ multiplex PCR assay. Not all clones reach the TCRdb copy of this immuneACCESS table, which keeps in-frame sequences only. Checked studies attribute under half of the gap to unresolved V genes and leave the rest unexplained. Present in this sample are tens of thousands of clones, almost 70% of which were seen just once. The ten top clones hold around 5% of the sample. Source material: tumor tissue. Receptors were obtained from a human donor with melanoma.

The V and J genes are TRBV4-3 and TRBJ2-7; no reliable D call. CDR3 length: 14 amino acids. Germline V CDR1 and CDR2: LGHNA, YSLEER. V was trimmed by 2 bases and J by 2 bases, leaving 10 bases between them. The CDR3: CASSQRDGTYEQYF. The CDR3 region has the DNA TGCGCCAGCAGCCAACGTGACGGTACCTACGAGCAGTACTTC.

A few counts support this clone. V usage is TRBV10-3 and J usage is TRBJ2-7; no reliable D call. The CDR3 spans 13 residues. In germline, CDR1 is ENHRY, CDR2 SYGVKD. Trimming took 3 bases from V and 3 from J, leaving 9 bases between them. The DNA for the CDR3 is TGTGCCATCAGTGAAGGCTGGGACTACGAGCAGTACTTC. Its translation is CAISEGWDYEQYF.

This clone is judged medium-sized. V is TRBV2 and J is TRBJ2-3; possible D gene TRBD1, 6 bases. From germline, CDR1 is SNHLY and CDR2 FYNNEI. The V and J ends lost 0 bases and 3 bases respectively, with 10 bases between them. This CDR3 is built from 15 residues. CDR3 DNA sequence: TGTGCCAGCAGTGAAGCCACAGGGTTTACAGATACGCAGTATTTT. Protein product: CASSEATGFTDTQYF.

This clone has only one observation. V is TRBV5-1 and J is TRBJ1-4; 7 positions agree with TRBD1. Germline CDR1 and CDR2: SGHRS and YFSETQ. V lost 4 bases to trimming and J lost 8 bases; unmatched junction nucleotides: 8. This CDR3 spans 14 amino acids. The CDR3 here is CASSAGQMDEKLFF. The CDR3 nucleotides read TGCGCCAGCAGCGCGGGACAGATGGACGAAAAACTGTTTTTT.

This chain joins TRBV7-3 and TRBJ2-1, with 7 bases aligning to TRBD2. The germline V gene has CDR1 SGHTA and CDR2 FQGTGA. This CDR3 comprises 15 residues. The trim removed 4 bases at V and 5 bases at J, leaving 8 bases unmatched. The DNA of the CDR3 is TGTGCCAGCAGCTGGGTAAGCGGGGAGAACAATGAGCAGTTCTTC. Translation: CASSWVSGENNEQFF.

CDR3 DNA sequence: TGTGCCAGCAGCTTAGTGGGTGGCGACACCCTCAGCTTTAATTCACCCCTCCACTTT. Protein: CASSLVGGDTLSFNSPLHF. This sequence joins TRBV7-2 and TRBJ1-6; no reliable D call. This CDR3 is built from 19 residues. The germline V gene has CDR1 SGHTA and CDR2 FQGNSA. V lost 1 base and J 6 bases, leaving 22 bases between the germline ends.

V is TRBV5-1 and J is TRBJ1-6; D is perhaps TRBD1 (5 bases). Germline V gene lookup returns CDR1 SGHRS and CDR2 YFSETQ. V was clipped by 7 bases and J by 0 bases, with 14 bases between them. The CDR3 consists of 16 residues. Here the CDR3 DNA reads TGCGCCAGCCGCCGGGACGCAAGCTCCTATAATTCACCCCTCCACTTT. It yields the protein CASRRDASSYNSPLHF. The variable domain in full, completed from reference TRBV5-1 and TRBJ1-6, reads KAGVTQTPRYLIKTRGQQVTLSCSPISGHRSVSWYQQTPGQGLQFLFEYFSETQRNKGNFPGRFSGRQFSNSRSEMNVSTLELGDSALYLCASRRDASSYNSPLHFGNGTRLTVT.

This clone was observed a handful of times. CDR3 in DNA: TGTGCCAGCAGTCCCGGGACAAGCAACTATGGCTACACCTTC. It is translated as CASSPGTSNYGYTF. The chain is built from TRBV7-8 and TRBJ1-2, with D possibly being TRBD1 (6 bases). Trimming stripped 6 bases from V and 2 bases from J, with 13 bases between. Germline V gene sequence: CDR1 SGHVS, CDR2 FQNEAQ. This CDR3 is 14 amino acids long.

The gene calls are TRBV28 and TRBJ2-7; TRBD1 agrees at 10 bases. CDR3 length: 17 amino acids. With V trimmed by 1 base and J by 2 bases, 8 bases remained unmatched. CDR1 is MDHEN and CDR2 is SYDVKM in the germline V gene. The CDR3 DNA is TGTGCCAGCAGTTTATTGCCCGGGACAGGGGACCCCTACGAGCAGTACTTC. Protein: CASSLLPGTGDPYEQYF.

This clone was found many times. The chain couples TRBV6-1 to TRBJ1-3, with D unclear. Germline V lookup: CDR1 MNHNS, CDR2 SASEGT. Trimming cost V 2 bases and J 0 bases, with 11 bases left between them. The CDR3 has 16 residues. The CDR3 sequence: CASSENRLASGNTIYF. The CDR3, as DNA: TGTGCCAGCAGTGAAAATCGCCTCGCCTCTGGAAACACCATATATTTT.

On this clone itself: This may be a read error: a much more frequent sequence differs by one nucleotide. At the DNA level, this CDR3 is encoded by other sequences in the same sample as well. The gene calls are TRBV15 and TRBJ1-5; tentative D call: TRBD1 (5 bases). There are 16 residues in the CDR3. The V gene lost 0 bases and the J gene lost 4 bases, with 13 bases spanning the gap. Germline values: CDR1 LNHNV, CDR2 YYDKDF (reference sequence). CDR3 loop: CATSRENRGSNQPQHF. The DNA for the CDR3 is TGTGCCACCAGCAGAGAGAATAGGGGTAGTAATCAGCCCCAGCATTTT.

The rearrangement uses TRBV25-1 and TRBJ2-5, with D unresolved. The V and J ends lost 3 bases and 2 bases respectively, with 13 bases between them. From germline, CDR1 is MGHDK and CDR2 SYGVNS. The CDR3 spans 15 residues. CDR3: CASSDLVRTQETQYF. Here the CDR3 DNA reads TGTGCCAGCAGTGACCTAGTCCGGACGCAAGAGACCCAGTACTTC.

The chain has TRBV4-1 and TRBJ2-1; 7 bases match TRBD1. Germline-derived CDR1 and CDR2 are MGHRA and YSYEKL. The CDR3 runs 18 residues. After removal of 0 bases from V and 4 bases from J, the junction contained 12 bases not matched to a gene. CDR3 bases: TGCGCCAGCAGCCAAGACGACTACCGGGACAGAGATTACAATGAGCAGTTCTTC. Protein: CASSQDDYRDRDYNEQFF.

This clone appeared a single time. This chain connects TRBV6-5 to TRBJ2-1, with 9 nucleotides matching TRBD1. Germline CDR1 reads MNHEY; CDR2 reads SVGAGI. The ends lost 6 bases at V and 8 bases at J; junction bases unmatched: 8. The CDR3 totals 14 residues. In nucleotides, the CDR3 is TGTGCCAGCAGGCTTGGACAGGGGAAAGATGAGCAGTTCTTC. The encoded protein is CASRLGQGKDEQFF.

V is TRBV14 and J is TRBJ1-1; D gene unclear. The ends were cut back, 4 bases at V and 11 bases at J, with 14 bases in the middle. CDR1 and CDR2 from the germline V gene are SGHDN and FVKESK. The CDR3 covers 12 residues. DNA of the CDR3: TGTGCCAGCAGCCGGGGTAACTATGTGGCTTTCTTT. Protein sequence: CASSRGNYVAFF.

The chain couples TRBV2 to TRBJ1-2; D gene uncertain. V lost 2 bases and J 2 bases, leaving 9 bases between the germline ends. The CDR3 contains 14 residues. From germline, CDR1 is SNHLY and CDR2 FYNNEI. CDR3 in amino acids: CASSEISSNYGYTF. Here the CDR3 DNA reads TGTGCCAGCAGTGAAATCTCCAGCAACTATGGCTACACCTTC.

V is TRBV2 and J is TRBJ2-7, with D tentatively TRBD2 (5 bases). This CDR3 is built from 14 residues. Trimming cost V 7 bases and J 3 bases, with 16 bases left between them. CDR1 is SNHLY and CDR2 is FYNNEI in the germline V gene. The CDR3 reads CASTKDGGSYEQYF. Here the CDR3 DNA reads TGTGCCAGCACTAAGGACGGAGGTAGCTACGAGCAGTACTTC.

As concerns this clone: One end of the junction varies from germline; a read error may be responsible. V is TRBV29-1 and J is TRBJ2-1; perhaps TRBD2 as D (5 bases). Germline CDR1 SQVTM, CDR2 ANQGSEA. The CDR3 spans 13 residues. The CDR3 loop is CSVVLGLRNEQLF. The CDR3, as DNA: TGCAGCGTTGTTCTTGGACTGAGGAATGAGCAGCTCTTC.

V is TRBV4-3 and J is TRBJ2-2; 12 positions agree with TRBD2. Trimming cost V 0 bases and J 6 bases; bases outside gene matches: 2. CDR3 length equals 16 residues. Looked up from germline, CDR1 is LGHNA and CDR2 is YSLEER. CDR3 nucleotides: TGCGCCAGCAGCCAAGACCCTAGCGGGGGGGCCGGGGAGCTGTTTTTT. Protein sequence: CASSQDPSGGAGELFF.

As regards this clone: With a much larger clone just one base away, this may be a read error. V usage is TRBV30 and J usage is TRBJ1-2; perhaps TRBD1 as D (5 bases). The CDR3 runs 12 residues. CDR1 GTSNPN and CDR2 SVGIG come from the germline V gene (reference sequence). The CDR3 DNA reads TGTGCCTGGATCACCGGGACGGATGGCTACATCTTC. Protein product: CAWITGTDGYIF.

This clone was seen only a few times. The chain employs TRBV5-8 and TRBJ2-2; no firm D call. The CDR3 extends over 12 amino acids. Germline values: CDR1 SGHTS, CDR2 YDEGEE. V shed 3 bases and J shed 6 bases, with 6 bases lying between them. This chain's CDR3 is CASSWSSGELFF. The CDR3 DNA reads TGTGCCAGCAGCTGGTCCTCCGGGGAGCTGTTTTTT.

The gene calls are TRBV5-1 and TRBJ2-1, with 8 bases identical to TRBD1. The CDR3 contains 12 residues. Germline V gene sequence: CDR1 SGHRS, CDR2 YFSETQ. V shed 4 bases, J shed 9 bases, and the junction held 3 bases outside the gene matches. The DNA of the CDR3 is TGCGCCAGCAGCATCGACAGGGGTGAGCAGTTCTTC. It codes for CASSIDRGEQFF. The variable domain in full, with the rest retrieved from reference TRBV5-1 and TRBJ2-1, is KAGVTQTPRYLIKTRGQQVTLSCSPISGHRSVSWYQQTPGQGLQFLFEYFSETQRNKGNFPGRFSGRQFSNSRSEMNVSTLELGDSALYLCASSIDRGEQFFGPGTRLTVL.

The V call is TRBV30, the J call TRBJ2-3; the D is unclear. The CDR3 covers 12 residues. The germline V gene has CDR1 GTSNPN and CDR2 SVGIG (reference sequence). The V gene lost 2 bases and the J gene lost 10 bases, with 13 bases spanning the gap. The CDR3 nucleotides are TGTGCCTGGAGTCCGGGCGATACCTCGCAGTATTTT. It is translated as CAWSPGDTSQYF.

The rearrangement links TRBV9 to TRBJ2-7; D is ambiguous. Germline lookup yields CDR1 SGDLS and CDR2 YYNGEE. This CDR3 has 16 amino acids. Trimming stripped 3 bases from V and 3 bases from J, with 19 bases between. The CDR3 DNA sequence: TGTGCCAGCAGCGCAAACCCGAAAAGCTCGGGCTACGAGCAGTACTTC. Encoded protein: CASSANPKSSGYEQYF.

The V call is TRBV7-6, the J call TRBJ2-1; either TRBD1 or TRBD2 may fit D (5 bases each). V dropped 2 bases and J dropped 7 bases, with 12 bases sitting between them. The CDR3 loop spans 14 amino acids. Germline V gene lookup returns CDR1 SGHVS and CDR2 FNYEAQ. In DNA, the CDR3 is TGTGCCAGCAGCTTAACCCAGGGAGAGAATGAGCAGTTCTTC. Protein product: CASSLTQGENEQFF.

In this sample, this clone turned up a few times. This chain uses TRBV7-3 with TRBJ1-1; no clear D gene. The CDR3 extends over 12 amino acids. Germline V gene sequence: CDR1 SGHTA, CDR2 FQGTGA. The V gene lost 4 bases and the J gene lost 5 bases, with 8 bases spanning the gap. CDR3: CASSSGVTEAFF. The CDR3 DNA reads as TGTGCCAGCAGCTCAGGAGTGACTGAAGCTTTCTTT.

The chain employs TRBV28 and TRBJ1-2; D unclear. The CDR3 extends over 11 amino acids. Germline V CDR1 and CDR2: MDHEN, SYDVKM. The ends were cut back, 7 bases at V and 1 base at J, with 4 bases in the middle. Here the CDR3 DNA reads TGTGCCAGCAAAGATAACTATGGCTACACCTTC. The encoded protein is CASKDNYGYTF.

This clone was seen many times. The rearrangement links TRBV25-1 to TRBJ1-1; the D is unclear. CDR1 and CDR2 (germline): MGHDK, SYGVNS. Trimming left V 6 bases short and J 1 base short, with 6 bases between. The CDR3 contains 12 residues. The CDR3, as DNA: TGTGCCAGCAGCCAGACGAACACTGAAGCTTTCTTT. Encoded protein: CASSQTNTEAFF.

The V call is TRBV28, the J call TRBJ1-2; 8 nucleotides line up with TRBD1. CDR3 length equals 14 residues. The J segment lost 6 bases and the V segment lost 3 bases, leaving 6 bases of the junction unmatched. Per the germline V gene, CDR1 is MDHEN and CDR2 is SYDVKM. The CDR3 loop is CASSLRQGLHGYTF. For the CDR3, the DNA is TGTGCCAGCAGTTTGCGACAGGGGCTCCATGGCTACACCTTC.

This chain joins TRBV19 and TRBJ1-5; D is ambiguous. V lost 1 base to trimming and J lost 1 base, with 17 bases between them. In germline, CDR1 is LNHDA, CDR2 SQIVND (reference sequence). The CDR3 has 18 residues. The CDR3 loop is CASSIALGFRGSNQPQHF. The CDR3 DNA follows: TGTGCCAGTAGTATAGCTCTCGGGTTTCGAGGCAGCAATCAGCCCCAGCATTTT.

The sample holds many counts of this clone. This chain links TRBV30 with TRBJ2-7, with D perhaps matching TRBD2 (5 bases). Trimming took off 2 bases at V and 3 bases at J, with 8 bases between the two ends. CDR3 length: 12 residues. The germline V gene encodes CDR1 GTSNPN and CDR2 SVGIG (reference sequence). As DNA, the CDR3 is TGTGCCTGGAGTCCGGGGTACTACGAGCAGTACTTC. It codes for CAWSPGYYEQYF. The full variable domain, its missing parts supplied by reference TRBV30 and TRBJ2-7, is SQTIHQWPATLVQPVGSPLSLECTVEGTSNPNLYWYRQAAGRGLQLLFYSVGIGQISSEVPQNLSASRPQDRQFILSSKKLLLSDSGFYLCAWSPGYYEQYFGPGTRLTVT.

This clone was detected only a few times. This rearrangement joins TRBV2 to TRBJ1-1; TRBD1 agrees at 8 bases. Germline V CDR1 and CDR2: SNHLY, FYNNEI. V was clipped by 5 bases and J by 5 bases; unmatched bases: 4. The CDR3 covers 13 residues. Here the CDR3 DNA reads TGTGCCAGCAGTCCAGGGGGCAAGACTGAAGCTTTCTTT. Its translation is CASSPGGKTEAFF.